The 29 T cell receptor beta chains given below trace back to one sample, sequenced in a study of shared clonotypes between healthy human individuals. Method: immunoSEQ multiplex PCR; TCRdb's copy keeps in-frame clones and lacks some. The sample has some 2.3 million clones; approximately 93% are singletons. Sequenced material: naive CD4+ T cells from PBMCs. Indicated subset: CD45RA+ positively selected. The receptors were gathered from a man aged 18 to 29 in good health. Some clones in this sample may be carry-over from other donors' samples.

The rearrangement joins TRBV19 to TRBJ1-2; no firm D call. Looked up from germline, CDR1 is LNHDA and CDR2 is SQIVND (reference sequence). Trimming removed 6 bases at V and 6 bases at J, with 14 bases between. The CDR3 is 13 amino acids. For the CDR3, the DNA is TGTGCCAGTAGCCAATGGGGTGGAGATGGCTACACCTTC. This sequence encodes CASSQWGGDGYTF.

V and J are TRBV18 and TRBJ1-1, with 8 bases aligning to TRBD1. Germline CDR1 reads KGHSH; CDR2 reads LQKENI. The CDR3 is 18 residues long. The V segment lost 7 bases and the J segment 0 bases; nucleotides outside the gene matches: 16. The CDR3 reads CASLPTRTGTGLNTEAFF. The CDR3 DNA reads as TGTGCCAGCTTACCGACCAGGACAGGGACCGGGCTGAACACTGAAGCTTTCTTT.

In this sample, this clone turned up once. The chain has TRBV6-6 and TRBJ2-5; 8 positions match TRBD1. The ends lost 6 bases at V and 5 bases at J; junction bases unmatched: 2. Germline CDR1 is MNHNY and CDR2 is SVGAGI (reference sequence). The CDR3 has 12 amino acids. The CDR3 region has the DNA TGTGCCAGCAGCCACAGGGGGGAGACCCAGTACTTC. Protein: CASSHRGETQYF.

V usage is TRBV18 and J usage is TRBJ2-1, with a possible D match to TRBD2 (6 bases). The CDR3 is made up of 14 amino acids. V lost 1 base and J lost 5, with 9 bases in between. Germline values: CDR1 KGHSH, CDR2 LQKENI. The CDR3 DNA sequence: TGTGCCAGCTCACCACTAAGGGAGGACAATGAGCAGTTCTTC. Translated: CASSPLREDNEQFF.

The chain is built from TRBV7-8 and TRBJ2-7, with TRBD2 matching over 10 bases. This CDR3 spans 15 amino acids. CDR1 is SGHVS, CDR2 FQNEAQ, per germline. The junction had 5 bases not matched to a gene; V was cut back by 4 bases and J by 2 bases. The CDR3 coding sequence is TGTGCCAGCAGCTCCGCCGGGACTAGCGCCTACGAGCAGTACTTC. The encoded protein is CASSSAGTSAYEQYF.

V and J are TRBV14 and TRBJ2-7, with 9 positions matching TRBD1. With 5 bases clipped from V and 2 bases from J, the junction kept 16 bases outside the gene matches. This CDR3 contains 18 residues. The V gene's germline CDR1 is SGHDN and CDR2 FVKESK. CDR3 sequence (DNA): TGTGCCAGCAGCGAGAAAGGGGCACAGGGGGCGCTCCCCTACGAGCAGTACTTC. Translating gives CASSEKGAQGALPYEQYF.

The genes are TRBV7-3 and TRBJ2-3, with a weak D call TRBD1 (7 bases). CDR1 and CDR2 (germline): SGHTA, FQGTGA. The CDR3 is made up of 16 amino acids. Between the trimmed V and J ends, which lost 5 bases and 0 bases, there was a span of 15 bases. CDR3 sequence reads: CASSAGQPSSTDTQYF. The CDR3 DNA reads TGTGCCAGCAGCGCGGGACAGCCCTCTAGCACAGATACGCAGTATTTT. Full variable domain (remainder filled in from reference TRBV7-3 and TRBJ2-3): GAGVSQTPSNKVTEKGKYVELRCDPISGHTALYWYRQSLGQGPEFLIYFQGTGAADDSGLPNDRFFAVRPEGSVSTLKIQRTERGDSAVYLCASSAGQPSSTDTQYFGPGTRLTVL.

This clone was recorded only once. V usage is TRBV2 and J usage is TRBJ1-5, with 9 bases fitting TRBD1. Looked up from germline, CDR1 is SNHLY and CDR2 is FYNNEI. CDR3 length: 17 residues. V shed 7 bases, J shed 0 bases, and the junction held 10 bases outside the gene matches. In DNA, the CDR3 is TGTGCCAGCATGTCGACAGGGGGTTATTATAGCAATCAGCCCCAGCATTTT. The encoded protein is CASMSTGGYYSNQPQHF.

This chain connects TRBV5-1 to TRBJ2-1, with 8 bases aligning to TRBD2. Germline V gene data show CDR1 as SGHRS and CDR2 as YFSETQ. The CDR3 totals 16 residues. The ends lost 3 bases at V and 5 bases at J; junction bases unmatched: 10. The CDR3 DNA is TGCGCCAGCAGCTCTACCAGACTAGCGAATAACAATGAGCAGTTCTTC. Its translation: CASSSTRLANNNEQFF.

This chain joins TRBV5-1 and TRBJ2-5; 9 bases agree with TRBD2. V trimming: 0 bases; J trimming: 2 bases; junction bases outside the gene matches: 5. CDR1 is SGHRS, CDR2 YFSETQ, per germline. CDR3 length equals 16 residues. CDR3 sequence: CASSLGAGGPQETQYF. The DNA of the CDR3 is TGCGCCAGCAGCTTGGGGGCGGGAGGGCCGCAAGAGACCCAGTACTTC.

With regard to this clone: In the same sample, other DNA sequences code for this CDR3. The chain is built from TRBV11-2 and TRBJ2-3; no reliable D call. Trimming removed 2 bases at V and 0 bases at J, with 6 bases between. Germline V gene sequence: CDR1 SGHAT, CDR2 FQNNGV. This CDR3 has 14 amino acids. CDR3 nucleotide sequence: TGTGCCAGCAGCTTACTCCTTAGCACAGATACGCAGTATTTT. Residues: CASSLLLSTDTQYF.

The J gene is TRBJ1-2, the V gene TRBV5-6; D is unresolved. This CDR3 contains 13 residues. V was clipped by 4 bases and J by 4 bases, with 11 bases between them. Germline lookup yields CDR1 SGHDT and CDR2 YYEEEE. CDR3 residues: CASSPARLYGYTF. CDR3 in DNA: TGTGCCAGCAGCCCGGCACGGCTCTATGGCTACACCTTC.

The rearrangement uses TRBV28 and TRBJ2-7, with TRBD1 matching 8 bases. The CDR3 runs to 16 residues. CDR1 and CDR2 (germline): MDHEN, SYDVKM. V lost 5 bases to trimming and J lost 5 bases; unmatched junction nucleotides: 14. CDR3 sequence (DNA): TGTGCCAGCAGTAAGCTCCGACAGGGGTTAGGGGACGAGCAGTACTTC. It encodes CASSKLRQGLGDEQYF.

The V gene is TRBV7-9, the J gene TRBJ2-5; D call uncertain. Per germline, CDR1 SEHNR and CDR2 FQNEAQ (reference sequence). Trimming left V 5 bases short and J 0 bases short, with 10 bases between. The CDR3 runs 14 residues. CDR3 sequence: CASSATKYQETQYF. The CDR3 DNA sequence: TGTGCCAGCAGCGCAACAAAGTACCAAGAGACCCAGTACTTC.

V and J are TRBV4-1 and TRBJ1-6; 9 nucleotides line up with TRBD1. The CDR3 has 17 amino acids. Germline CDR1 reads MGHRA; CDR2 reads YSYEKL. Trimming at V came to 1 base and at J to 9 bases, leaving 10 bases not matched to a gene. CDR3 amino acids: CASSQVGLDRGGSPLHF. The CDR3 nucleotides read TGCGCCAGCAGCCAAGTAGGATTGGACAGGGGAGGTTCACCCCTCCACTTT.

This clone was observed a single time. The CDR3 sequence is CASSEEGTGETQYF. The CDR3 DNA is TGTGCCAGCAGTGAAGAGGGGACGGGAGAGACCCAGTACTTC. The rearrangement joins TRBV6-1 to TRBJ2-5, with D perhaps assigned TRBD1 or TRBD2 (5 bases each). V lost 1 base and J 4 bases, leaving 10 bases between the germline ends. The CDR3 contains 14 residues. Germline V CDR1 and CDR2: MNHNS, SASEGT.

This clone has just one count. CDR3 region: CASSYGTGANTEAFF. The CDR3 DNA follows: TGTGCCAGCAGCTACGGGACAGGGGCGAACACTGAAGCTTTCTTT. J is TRBJ1-1 and V is TRBV7-2; 10 nucleotides agree with TRBD1. The CDR3 totals 15 residues. CDR1 and CDR2 (germline): SGHTA, FQGNSA. The ends lost 4 bases at V and 1 base at J; junction bases unmatched: 3.

The chain carries TRBV7-9 and TRBJ2-1; the D is unclear. The CDR3 runs 14 residues. The V end was cut by 3 bases, the J end by 6 bases, with 12 bases between. Germline V gene data show CDR1 as SEHNR and CDR2 as FQNEAQ (reference sequence). The CDR3 DNA reads TGTGCCAGCAGCTTCGTACAGCAATTCAATGAGCAGTTCTTC. It yields the protein CASSFVQQFNEQFF.

V usage is TRBV28 and J usage is TRBJ1-1; the D is unclear. The CDR3 length is 15 residues. Germline values: CDR1 MDHEN, CDR2 SYDVKM. Trimming pared 8 bases from V and 0 bases from J, leaving 16 bases between. The CDR3: CASASTGKLNTEAFF. The CDR3 nucleotides are TGTGCCAGCGCCTCGACTGGCAAACTGAACACTGAAGCTTTCTTT.

The J gene is TRBJ2-7, the V gene TRBV5-8; D is unclear. This CDR3 has 15 residues. The V gene's germline CDR1 is SGHTS and CDR2 YDEGEE. V lost 1 base, J lost 5 bases, and 16 bases lay in between. The CDR3 nucleotides are TGTGCCAGCAGCTTGCCCAACCGCTTTGCCGACGAGCAGTACTTC. Translation gives CASSLPNRFADEQYF.

Remarks on this clone: Other nucleotide sequences from this sample produce the same CDR3. The chain joins TRBV28 to TRBJ1-1; D may be TRBD1 (6 bases). With 8 bases removed from V and 8 bases from J, the gap between germline ends came to 15 bases. The germline gives CDR1 MDHEN, CDR2 SYDVKM. The CDR3 has 12 amino acids. CDR3 sequence reads: CASHLRGTEAFF. DNA of the CDR3: TGTGCCAGCCACCTCCGTGGGACAGAAGCTTTCTTT.

The chain joins TRBV2 to TRBJ2-7; D call uncertain. Germline V gene data show CDR1 as SNHLY and CDR2 as FYNNEI. This CDR3 region has 15 residues. V was pared by 6 bases and J by 2 bases, with 17 bases between. In DNA form, the CDR3 reads TGTGCCAGCAGCCCCACAGTTAGAGCAACCTACGAGCAGTACTTC. The encoded protein is CASSPTVRATYEQYF. Drawing the rest from reference TRBV2 and TRBJ2-7, the complete variable domain is EPEVTQTPSHQVTQMGQEVILRCVPISNHLYFYWYRQILGQKVEFLVSFYNNEISEKSEIFDDQFSVERPDGSNFTLKIRSTKLEDSAMYFCASSPTVRATYEQYFGPGTRLTVT.

The CDR3: CASSIAGADYEQYF. The CDR3 coding sequence is TGTGCCAGTAGTATAGCAGGGGCCGACTACGAGCAGTACTTC. This chain links TRBV19 with TRBJ2-7; maybe TRBD1 (6 bases). V dropped 1 base and J dropped 3 bases, with 10 bases sitting between them. The CDR3 has 14 amino acids. Germline CDR1 LNHDA, CDR2 SQIVND (reference sequence).

CDR3 region: CAWTGAYEQYF. The CDR3 DNA reads TGTGCCTGGACAGGGGCCTACGAGCAGTACTTC. The rearrangement uses TRBV30 and TRBJ2-5, with a possible D match to TRBD1 (6 bases). Gene TRBJ2-7 matches the end of the DNA better, so the J call may be wrong. CDR1 and CDR2 from the germline V gene are GTSNPN and SVGIG (reference sequence). CDR3 length: 11 residues.

A word on this clone: This same CDR3 is encoded by further DNA sequences in the sample. The genes are TRBV5-1 and TRBJ2-1; TRBD2 aligns across 11 bases. The germline CDR1 and CDR2 sequences are SGHRS and YFSETQ. V shed 2 bases, J shed 1 base, and the junction held 2 bases outside the gene matches. The CDR3 extends over 16 amino acids. CDR3 bases: TGCGCCAGCAGCTTAGGACTAGCGGGTTCCTACAATGAGCAGTTCTTC. This sequence encodes CASSLGLAGSYNEQFF.

The chain carries TRBV19 and TRBJ1-5; 9 bases match TRBD1. The CDR3 extends over 16 amino acids. The J segment lost 3 bases and the V segment lost 3 bases, leaving 6 bases of the junction unmatched. The germline CDR1 and CDR2 sequences are LNHDA and SQIVND (reference sequence). As DNA, the CDR3 is TGTGCCAGTAGTATTTCAAGGGACAGGGCCAATCAGCCCCAGCATTTT. Protein sequence: CASSISRDRANQPQHF.

This rearrangement joins TRBV5-8 to TRBJ2-5, with 11 bases fitting TRBD2. The CDR3 contains 17 residues. CDR1 and CDR2 (germline): SGHTS, YDEGEE. V was pared by 3 bases and J by 5 bases, with 12 bases of the junction left unmatched. The CDR3 protein is CASSWGSGRVFQETQYF. The CDR3 DNA is TGTGCCAGCAGCTGGGGTAGCGGGAGGGTGTTCCAGGAGACCCAGTACTTC. The variable domain in full, completed from reference TRBV5-8 and TRBJ2-5, reads EAGVTQSPTHLIKTRGQQATLRCSPISGHTSVYWYQQALGLGLQFLLWYDEGEERNRGNFPPRFSGRQFPNYSSELNVNALELEDSALYLCASSWGSGRVFQETQYFGPGTRLLVL.

The chain uses TRBV5-1 and TRBJ1-3; D remains unclear. The germline V and J ends were trimmed by 0 bases and 4 bases, with 14 bases remaining between them. CDR3 size: 16 residues. Germline V gene sequence: CDR1 SGHRS, CDR2 YFSETQ. CDR3 protein: CASSLVGEYGGNTIYF. The CDR3 coding sequence is TGCGCCAGCAGCTTGGTTGGGGAGTATGGCGGAAACACCATATATTTT.

The chain has TRBV18 and TRBJ2-5; tentatively, D is TRBD1 (5 bases). The germline V gene has CDR1 KGHSH and CDR2 LQKENI. V was clipped by 1 base and J by 4 bases, with 16 bases between them. The CDR3 is made up of 16 amino acids. The CDR3 region is CASSPQGNTKGETQYF. CDR3 DNA: TGTGCCAGCTCACCACAGGGGAACACCAAGGGAGAGACCCAGTACTTC.